Listed below are T cell receptor beta chains from one sample, sequenced in a study of blood T cell repertoires in COVID-19. Produced via immunoSEQ multiplex PCR; TCRdb's table is partial and in-frame only. The data contain roughly 220,000 clones, approximately 83% of them singletons. Sequenced: PBMCs or T cells enriched from blood (not recorded which). The receptors come from a woman aged 35 to 49 with acute COVID-19. The CDR3 runs from the conserved cysteine through the conserved F or W. A D gene is named only where the DNA matches it firmly. Expanded clones get a size class; other rows say once, few or many, or leave the size out.

V gene,D gene,clone size,J gene,CDR3 protein,CDR3 DNA
TRBV5-8,.,.,TRBJ2-1,CASSLEAYNEQFF,TGTGCCAGCAGCTTGGAAGCGTACAATGAGCAGTTCTTC
TRBV13,.,few,TRBJ2-2,CASAAPATGELFF,TGTGCCTCCGCGGCACCCGCCACCGGGGAGCTGTTTTTT
TRBV6-2/TRBV6-3,TRBD1,.,TRBJ2-7,CASSLIQGFHEQYF,TGTGCCAGCAGTTTGATACAGGGGTTCCACGAGCAGTACTTC
TRBV24-1,.,.,TRBJ2-1,CATSDFAKKGGDEQFF,TGTGCCACCAGTGATTTTGCGAAAAAGGGAGGCGATGAGCAGTTCTTC
TRBV3-1/TRBV3-2,.,.,TRBJ2-7,CASSASYEQYF,TGTGCCAGCAGCGCGTCCTACGAGCAGTACTTC
TRBV6-2/TRBV6-3,TRBD1,.,TRBJ1-5,CASSYGGQGFREPQHF,TGTGCCAGCAGTTACGGGGGACAGGGGTTTCGGGAGCCCCAGCATTTT
TRBV28,.,.,TRBJ2-4,CASSGVGAGGLAKNIQYF,TGTGCCAGCAGTGGGGTTGGGGCAGGGGGGCTAGCCAAAAACATTCAGTACTTC
TRBV18,TRBD1,.,TRBJ2-1,CASSLQQGVGAYNEQFF,TGTGCCAGCTCACTCCAACAGGGGGTAGGGGCCTACAATGAGCAGTTCTTC
TRBV27,TRBD1,.,TRBJ1-1,CASSFLTDPWANNQGAGAFF,TGTGCCAGCAGTTTTCTGACCGACCCATGGGCAAATAATCAGGGGGCAGGAGCTTTCTTT
TRBV9,.,once,TRBJ1-3,CASSAEGLAGNTIYF,TGTGCCAGCAGCGCAGAGGGCCTGGCTGGAAACACCATATATTTT
TRBV11-3,.,.,TRBJ1-1,CASSLTTANTEAFF,TGTGCCAGCAGCTTAACGACAGCTAACACTGAAGCTTTCTTT
TRBV3-1/TRBV3-2,.,.,TRBJ2-7,CASSPTGYEQYF,TGTGCCAGCAGTCCTACGGGCTACGAGCAGTACTTC
TRBV2,.,.,TRBJ1-6,CASRNLNPLHF,TGTGCCAGCAGAAACTTAAATCCCCTCCACTTT
TRBV6-1,TRBD2,.,TRBJ2-7,CASSEMGTGGRYEQYF,TGTGCCAGCAGTGAAATGGGGACTGGCGGGAGATACGAGCAGTACTTC
TRBV18,.,.,TRBJ2-1,CASSPTSPDSYNEQFF,TGTGCCAGCTCACCAACTAGTCCCGACTCCTACAATGAGCAGTTCTTC
TRBV11-3,TRBD1,.,TRBJ2-3,CASSFRQGAPTDTQYF,TGTGCCAGCAGCTTCAGACAGGGGGCCCCCACAGATACGCAGTATTTT
TRBV10-3,TRBD1,.,TRBJ1-5,CATTDRVNQPQHF,TGTGCCACCACGGACAGGGTCAATCAGCCCCAGCATTTT
TRBV11-2,.,.,TRBJ1-2,CASSLDNIIARAGYGYTF,TGTGCCAGCAGCTTAGATAATATAATTGCCAGGGCCGGCTATGGCTACACCTTC
TRBV28,TRBD2,.,TRBJ2-1,CASSLTTSGSYNEQFF,TGTGCCAGCAGTTTAACGACTAGCGGCTCCTACAATGAGCAGTTCTTC
TRBV23-1,.,.,TRBJ1-2,CASSSPHWAVGTKSYTF,TGCGCCAGCAGTTCGCCACATTGGGCCGTAGGTACCAAAAGCTACACCTTC
TRBV30,TRBD2,.,TRBJ2-1,CAWSLAESSYNEQFF,TGTGCCTGGAGCCTAGCGGAGAGCTCCTACAATGAGCAGTTCTTC
TRBV7-7,TRBD2,.,TRBJ2-3,CASSSGLAGSTDTQYF,TGTGCCAGCAGCTCAGGACTAGCGGGAAGCACAGATACGCAGTATTTT
TRBV27,.,.,TRBJ2-1,CARGRGAALEQFF,TGTGCCAGAGGGAGAGGAGCGGCCCTTGAGCAGTTCTTC
TRBV10-2,.,.,TRBJ1-5,CASSGADIRSNQPQHF,TGCGCCAGCAGTGGTGCAGACATCCGTAGCAATCAGCCCCAGCATTTT
TRBV13,.,.,TRBJ2-1,CASSLGSRHEQFF,TGTGCCAGCAGCTTGGGGAGTCGACATGAGCAGTTCTTC
TRBV28,.,.,TRBJ1-2,CASSLFRVALGYTF,TGTGCCAGCAGTTTATTCAGGGTGGCGCTTGGCTACACCTTC
TRBV5-1,.,.,TRBJ1-2,CASSLAENYGYTF,TGCGCCAGCAGCTTAGCGGAGAACTATGGCTACACCTTC
TRBV4-3,TRBD1,.,TRBJ2-2,CASSDSKAGTDTGELFF,TGCGCCAGCAGCGACTCGAAGGCTGGGACAGACACCGGGGAGCTGTTTTTT
TRBV5-4,TRBD2,few,TRBJ2-7,CASSLGNIAGALSYEQYF,TGTGCCAGCAGCTTGGGGAACATAGCGGGAGCCCTTTCCTACGAGCAGTACTTC
TRBV27,.,few,TRBJ2-1,CASSSPGRPGHNEQFF,TGTGCCAGCAGTTCCCCCGGGAGACCCGGGCACAATGAGCAGTTCTTC
TRBV11-2,TRBD1,few,TRBJ2-7,CASSLEPGQGSREQYF,TGTGCCAGCAGCTTAGAGCCGGGACAGGGGTCTCGGGAGCAGTACTTC
TRBV28,TRBD2,.,TRBJ2-7,CASSEPGTISYEQYF,TGTGCCAGCAGTGAACCCGGGACTATCTCCTACGAGCAGTACTTC
TRBV19,TRBD2,once,TRBJ2-7,CASSSPTSGRYEQYF,TGTGCCAGTAGTAGCCCGACGAGCGGGAGGTATGAGCAGTACTTC
TRBV28,TRBD2,.,TRBJ2-2,CASSLLTLAGGKRLSRELFF,TGTGCCAGCAGTTTATTGACGCTAGCGGGAGGGAAGAGGTTAAGTAGGGAGCTGTTTTTT
TRBV7-8,.,few,TRBJ2-3,CASSRIHTDTQYF,TGTGCCAGCAGCCGAATCCATACAGATACGCAGTATTTT
TRBV6-2/TRBV6-3,.,.,TRBJ1-3,CASSYEGSGNTIYF,TGTGCCAGCAGTTACGAGGGATCTGGAAACACCATATATTTT
TRBV28,.,.,TRBJ1-3,CASSLEGPGGNTIYF,TGTGCCAGCAGTTTAGAGGGTCCGGGGGGAAACACCATATATTTT
TRBV7-2,TRBD2,.,TRBJ2-1,CASSPREGPYNEQFF,TGTGCCAGCAGCCCCAGGGAGGGACCCTACAATGAGCAGTTCTTC
TRBV9,TRBD2,.,TRBJ2-1,CASRLADGLGEQFF,TGTGCCAGCCGACTAGCTGACGGGCTGGGTGAGCAGTTCTTC
TRBV6-2/TRBV6-3,TRBD2,.,TRBJ2-3,CASSLTSERSTDTQYF,TGTGCCAGCAGTTTGACTAGCGAGCGTAGCACAGATACGCAGTATTTT
TRBV2,TRBD1,.,TRBJ2-7,CASSGGPGTGGYEQYF,TGTGCCAGCAGTGGGGGCCCCGGGACAGGGGGCTACGAGCAGTACTTC
TRBV28,.,.,TRBJ1-2,CASSSGGVRYGYTF,TGTGCCAGCAGTTCGGGGGGCGTCAGATATGGCTACACCTTC
TRBV4-3,TRBD2,.,TRBJ2-1,CASSQDRTSGREAQFF,TGCGCCAGCAGCCAAGATAGGACTAGCGGGAGGGAAGCACAGTTCTTC
TRBV19,TRBD2,.,TRBJ2-2,CASSTASGKFTGELFF,TGTGCCAGTAGTACAGCAAGCGGGAAATTCACCGGGGAGCTGTTTTTT
TRBV19,.,.,TRBJ1-5,CASSIMGAYSNQPQHF,TGTGCCAGTAGTATTATGGGGGCCTATAGCAATCAGCCCCAGCATTTT
TRBV19,.,.,TRBJ1-6,CASTGSNSPLHF,TGTGCCAGTACAGGGTCTAATTCACCCCTCCACTTT
TRBV6-6,.,.,TRBJ2-7,CASSYGPGADYEQYF,TGTGCCAGCAGTTACGGGCCGGGAGCGGATTACGAGCAGTACTTC
TRBV6-1,TRBD2,.,TRBJ2-2,CASSEGRGLAEAGELFF,TGTGCCAGCAGTGAAGGGAGGGGACTAGCGGAAGCCGGGGAGCTGTTTTTT
TRBV3-1/TRBV3-2,.,.,TRBJ2-2,CASSQVRGNTGELFF,TGTGCCAGCAGCCAAGTCCGAGGGAACACCGGGGAGCTGTTTTTT
TRBV7-8,.,.,TRBJ1-6,CASSDSLPNLYNSPLHF,TGTGCCAGCAGCGACAGTCTACCCAACTTGTATAATTCACCCCTCCACTTT
TRBV4-1,.,.,TRBJ1-1,CASSQVSQSNTEAFF,TGCGCCAGCAGCCAAGTATCACAGTCGAACACTGAAGCTTTCTTT
TRBV4-2,.,.,TRBJ2-6,CASSFRGGSVISGANVLTF,TGTGCCAGCAGCTTCCGAGGGGGTTCCGTTATCTCTGGGGCCAACGTCCTGACTTTC
TRBV2,.,.,TRBJ2-3,CASSGTYRAPDTQYF,TGTGCCAGCAGTGGGACCTACAGGGCCCCAGATACGCAGTATTTT
TRBV5-5,.,.,TRBJ2-4,CASSLVEGSKNIQYF,TGTGCCAGCAGCTTGGTGGAGGGTTCCAAAAACATTCAGTACTTC
TRBV19,TRBD2,.,TRBJ2-1,CASAPAGETYNEQFF,TGTGCCAGTGCTCCAGCGGGAGAGACCTACAATGAGCAGTTCTTC
TRBV4-2,.,few,TRBJ2-7,CASSQDLSLKRDEQYF,TGTGCCAGCAGCCAAGATCTGTCCCTAAAGAGGGACGAGCAGTACTTC
TRBV14,.,once,TRBJ2-7,CASSQDSYEQYF,TGTGCCAGCAGCCAAGACAGCTACGAGCAGTACTTC
TRBV24-1,.,.,TRBJ1-2,CATSHAENYGYTF,TGTGCCACCAGTCACGCTGAGAACTATGGCTACACCTTC
TRBV6-5,.,.,TRBJ1-6,CASSSSTDAMRALHF,TGTGCCAGCAGTAGTTCGACCGATGCTATGAGGGCCCTCCACTTT